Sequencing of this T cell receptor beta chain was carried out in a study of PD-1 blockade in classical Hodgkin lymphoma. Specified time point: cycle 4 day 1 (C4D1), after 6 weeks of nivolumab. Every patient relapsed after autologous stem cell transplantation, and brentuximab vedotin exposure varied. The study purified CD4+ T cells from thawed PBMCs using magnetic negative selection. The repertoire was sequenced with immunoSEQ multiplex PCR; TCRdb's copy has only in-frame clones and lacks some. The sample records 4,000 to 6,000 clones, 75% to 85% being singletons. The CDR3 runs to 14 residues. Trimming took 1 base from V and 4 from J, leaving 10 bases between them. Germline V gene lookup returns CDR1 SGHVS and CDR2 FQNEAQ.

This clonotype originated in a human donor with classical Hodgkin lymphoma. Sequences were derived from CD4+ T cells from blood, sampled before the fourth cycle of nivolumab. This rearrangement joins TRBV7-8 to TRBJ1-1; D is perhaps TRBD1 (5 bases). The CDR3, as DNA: TGTGCCAGCAGCTTAGATGCAGGGATCACTGAAGCTTTCTTT. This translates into CASSLDAGITEAFF. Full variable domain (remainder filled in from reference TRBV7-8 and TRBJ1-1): GAGVSQSPRYKVAKRGQDVALRCDPISGHVSLFWYQQALGQGPEFLTYFQNEAQLDKSGLPSDRFFAERPEGSVSTLKIQRTQQEDSAVYLCASSLDAGITEAFFGQGTRLTVV.